The next 21 T cell receptor beta chains were all read from a single sample in a study of early T cells in non-severe SARS-CoV-2 infection. A single record per CDR3 protein comes from TCRdb applying MiXCR to the 5' RACE reads. The repertoire holds around 60,000 distinct CDR3 sequences, with 20% to 25% as singletons. The specimen was whole blood, collected at baseline. All receptors come from an adult who was a healthcare worker with PCR-confirmed SARS-CoV-2 infection or an uninfected control (not recorded which).

The chain recombines TRBV24-1 with TRBJ2-2; maybe TRBD2 (6 bases). The V end lost 2 bases, the J end lost 0 bases, and 15 bases lay between the germline ends. The CDR3 sequence is 18 residues long. Germline CDR1 and CDR2: KGHDR and SFDVKD. The CDR3 sequence is CATSDSVWGTPNTGELFF. CDR3 nucleotides: TGTGCCACCAGTGATTCAGTTTGGGGGACTCCGAACACCGGGGAGCTGTTTTTT.

V gene TRBV14 combines with J gene TRBJ2-3, with D perhaps TRBD1 (5 bases). Trimming took off 4 bases at V and 4 bases at J, with 9 bases between the two ends. Germline V gene data show CDR1 as SGHDN and CDR2 as FVKESK. This CDR3 region has 13 residues. The CDR3 region is CASSLWGADTQYF. CDR3 nucleotide sequence: TGTGCCAGCAGCCTCTGGGGCGCAGATACGCAGTATTTT.

The chain uses TRBV20-1 and TRBJ2-5, with a tentative D call TRBD1 (5 bases). The CDR3 loop spans 16 amino acids. Germline lookup yields CDR1 DFQATT and CDR2 SNEGSKA (reference sequence). Trimming shortened V by 5 bases and J by 3 bases, and 22 bases separated the two germline ends. The CDR3 loop reads CSALTGSPRAKETQYF. CDR3 nucleotide sequence: TGCAGTGCTTTAACCGGGTCTCCCAGGGCGAAAGAGACCCAGTACTTC.

This clonotype was seen ten or more times. The chain employs TRBV7-9 and TRBJ2-2; D is undetermined. Looked up from germline, CDR1 is SEHNR and CDR2 is FQNEAQ (reference sequence). This CDR3 has 11 residues. Trimming left V 6 bases short and J 7 bases short, with 6 bases between. Here the CDR3 reads CASSRNGELFF. The DNA of the CDR3 is TGTGCCAGCAGTCGCAACGGGGAGCTGTTTTTT.

The CDR3, as DNA: TGTGCCAGCAGCCACTCCTACGAGCAGTACTTC. Encoded protein: CASSHSYEQYF. The chain has TRBV14 and TRBJ2-7; D uncertain. The CDR3 is made up of 11 amino acids. V was shortened by 3 bases and J by 0 bases, with 0 bases between the two germline ends. Germline loops: CDR1 SGHDN, CDR2 FVKESK.

This clonotype has more than one count but fewer than ten. The chain combines TRBV7-9 with TRBJ2-3, with 11 bases lining up with TRBD1. CDR3 size: 13 residues. Per germline, CDR1 SEHNR and CDR2 FQNEAQ (reference sequence). V shed 11 bases and J 0 bases; nucleotides not matched to a gene: 1. CDR3 sequence reads: CAGQGASTDTQYF. The CDR3 coding sequence is TGTGCCGGACAGGGGGCTAGCACAGATACGCAGTATTTT. Complete variable domain (other parts from reference TRBV7-9 and TRBJ2-3): DTGVSQNPRHKITKRGQNVTFRCDPISEHNRLYWYRQTLGQGPEFLTYFQNEAQLEKSRLLSDRFSAERPKGSFSTLEIQRTEQGDSAMYLCAGQGASTDTQYFGPGTRLTVL.

This clonotype was found a few times. This chain links TRBV18 with TRBJ2-3, with D possibly matching TRBD1 (5 bases). The CDR3 contains 13 residues. Germline CDR1 reads KGHSH; CDR2 reads LQKENI. Trimming took 5 bases from V and 5 from J, leaving 11 bases between them. This CDR3 reads CASSSAGLDTQYF. CDR3 in DNA: TGTGCCAGCTCATCTGCAGGGTTAGATACGCAGTATTTT. The whole variable domain, remainder taken from reference TRBV18 and TRBJ2-3, is NAGVMQNPRHLVRRRGQEARLRCSPMKGHSHVYWYRQLPEEGLKFMVYLQKENIIDESGMPKERFSAEFPKEGPSILRIQQVVRGDSAAYFCASSSAGLDTQYFGPGTRLTVL.

The V call is TRBV5-4, the J call TRBJ2-5, with a weak D call TRBD2 (6 bases). The CDR3 runs 13 residues. V dropped 4 bases and J dropped 5 bases, with 12 bases sitting between them. Germline V CDR1 and CDR2: SGHNT, YYREEE (reference sequence). CDR3 loop: CASSGDLAETQYF. Written as DNA, the CDR3 is TGTGCCAGCAGCGGAGACCTAGCGGAGACCCAGTACTTC.

The J gene is TRBJ1-6, the V gene TRBV12-3 or TRBV12-4; D remains unclear. The V and J ends lost 1 base and 8 bases respectively, with 9 bases between them. This CDR3 is 14 amino acids long. CDR3 bases: TGTGCCAGCAGTTTAGATCCTAGGGATTCACCCCTCCACTTT. Its translation is CASSLDPRDSPLHF.

This clonotype turned up a few times. V gene TRBV18 combines with J gene TRBJ1-1, with 9 positions matching TRBD1. Per the germline V gene, CDR1 is KGHSH and CDR2 is LQKENI. Germline trimming cut 2 bases from V and 7 bases from J; bases unmatched to any gene: 5. The CDR3 contains 14 residues. The CDR3 loop reads CASSPGTGRFEAFF. CDR3 nucleotide sequence: TGTGCCAGCTCACCAGGGACAGGGCGGTTTGAAGCTTTCTTT.

This clonotype was detected a few times. The chain uses TRBV2 and TRBJ2-7, with D uncertain. Germline V gene sequence: CDR1 SNHLY, CDR2 FYNNEI. Trimming shortened V by 7 bases and J by 2 bases, and 6 bases separated the two germline ends. This CDR3 is built from 11 residues. The CDR3 nucleotides are TGTGCCAGCACGGGTACCTACGAGCAGTACTTC. Its protein product is CASTGTYEQYF.

The table lists this clonotype with a few counts. The chain joins TRBV11-2 to TRBJ1-5, with 7 bases identical to TRBD1. Germline lookup yields CDR1 SGHAT and CDR2 FQNNGV. With 4 bases clipped from V and 10 bases from J, the junction kept 10 bases outside the gene matches. This CDR3 is 14 amino acids long. The CDR3 DNA sequence: TGTGCCAGCAGCTCTGACAGGGTAGGAGCTCCCCAGCATTTT. Translation gives CASSSDRVGAPQHF.

The rearrangement links TRBV29-1 to TRBJ1-1; no reliable D call. CDR3 length: 13 amino acids. Trimming pared 4 bases from V and 2 bases from J, leaving 11 bases between. Germline V gene sequence: CDR1 SQVTM, CDR2 ANQGSEA. The CDR3 loop reads CSVALGANTEAFF. CDR3 DNA sequence: TGCAGCGTTGCTCTTGGCGCAAACACTGAAGCTTTCTTT. The full variable domain, rest sourced from reference TRBV29-1 and TRBJ1-1, is SAVISQKPSRDICQRGTSLTIQCQVDSQVTMMFWYRQQPGQSLTLIATANQGSEATYESGFVIDKFPISRPNLTFSTLTVSNMSPEDSSIYLCSVALGANTEAFFGQGTRLTVV.

The J gene is TRBJ2-7, the V gene TRBV5-1; possible D gene TRBD2, 6 bases. The germline V gene encodes CDR1 SGHRS and CDR2 YFSETQ. Trimming removed 4 bases from V and 9 bases from J, with 17 bases in between. The CDR3 covers 13 residues. The CDR3 coding sequence is TGCGCCAGCAGCCTGCGGAGGGAACATAGGCAGTACTTC. It encodes CASSLRREHRQYF.

This clonotype was found a few times. This chain connects TRBV7-6 to TRBJ2-5; 9 bases agree with TRBD2. CDR3 length equals 14 residues. The V gene's germline CDR1 is SGHVS and CDR2 FNYEAQ. J lost 3 bases, V lost 5 bases, and 4 bases had no gene match. In DNA, the CDR3 is TGTGCCAGCAGCATTAGCGGGGGAGAAGAGACCCAGTACTTC. It translates to CASSISGGEETQYF.

This clonotype was observed a handful of times. The chain is built from TRBV7-6 and TRBJ2-5, with 8 bases that match TRBD1. The V gene's germline CDR1 is SGHVS and CDR2 FNYEAQ. V shed 4 bases and J 0 bases; nucleotides not matched to a gene: 7. The CDR3 is 16 residues long. CDR3 DNA sequence: TGTGCCAGCAGCTCCCGACCGGACAGGGACCAAGAGACCCAGTACTTC. It yields the protein CASSSRPDRDQETQYF.

This clonotype was counted ten times or more. The chain couples TRBV7-3 to TRBJ2-7, with D uncertain. Trimming took off 2 bases at V and 4 bases at J, with 9 bases between the two ends. The CDR3 spans 13 residues. The germline V gene has CDR1 SGHTA and CDR2 FQGTGA. The CDR3 DNA reads as TGTGCCAGCAGCTTAGTTGGTGGGTACGAGCAGTACTTC. Translated: CASSLVGGYEQYF.

The table lists this clonotype with a few counts. The chain links TRBV6-2 or TRBV6-3 to TRBJ2-5, with D perhaps matching TRBD1 or TRBD2 (5 bases each). The CDR3 is 17 amino acids. The V end lost 4 bases, the J end lost 2 bases, and 20 bases lay between the germline ends. Germline CDR1 and CDR2: MNHEY and SVGEGT. The chain's CDR3 is CASSSHPRGQQQETQYF. The CDR3 coding sequence is TGTGCCAGCAGTTCCCATCCGAGGGGTCAGCAACAAGAGACCCAGTACTTC.

This clonotype was seen at least ten times. The chain uses TRBV20-1 and TRBJ2-3, with 7 bases matching TRBD2. The length of the CDR3 is 16 residues. Germline values: CDR1 DFQATT, CDR2 SNEGSKA (reference sequence). The CDR3 sequence is CSALPTVAGEADTQYF. DNA for the CDR3: TGCAGCGCTTTGCCCACCGTCGCGGGGGAAGCAGATACGCAGTATTTT.

J is TRBJ2-1 and V is TRBV3-1; tentatively, D is TRBD2 (6 bases). Germline CDR1 LGHDT, CDR2 YNNKEL (reference sequence). The ends were cut back, 5 bases at V and 4 bases at J, with 18 bases in the middle. This CDR3 region has 16 residues. This CDR3 reads CASSSAGTDDYNEQFF. CDR3 coding DNA: TGTGCCAGCAGCTCGGCCGGGACTGACGATTACAATGAGCAGTTCTTC.

The sample holds a few counts of this clonotype. A junction end diverges from the germline sequence, so it may reflect a read error. This chain uses TRBV2 with TRBJ2-2; no reliable D call. The CDR3 contains 14 residues. Germline V lookup: CDR1 SNHLY, CDR2 FYNNEI. The CDR3 loop is CASTERTNTGELFF. The CDR3 DNA reads TGTGCCAGCACTGAACGGACGAACACCGGGGAGCTGTTTTTT.